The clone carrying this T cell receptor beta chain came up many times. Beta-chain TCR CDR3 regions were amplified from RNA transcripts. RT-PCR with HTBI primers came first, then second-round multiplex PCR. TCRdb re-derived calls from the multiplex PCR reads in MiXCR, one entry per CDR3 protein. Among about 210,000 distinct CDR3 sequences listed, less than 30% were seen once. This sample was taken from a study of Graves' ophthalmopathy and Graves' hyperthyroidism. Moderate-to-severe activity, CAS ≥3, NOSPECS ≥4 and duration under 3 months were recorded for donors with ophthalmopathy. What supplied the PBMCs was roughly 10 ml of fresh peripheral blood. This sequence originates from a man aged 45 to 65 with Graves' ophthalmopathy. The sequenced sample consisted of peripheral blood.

DNA for the CDR3: TGTGCCAGCAGCCCCGACAGCCGGAGGGCCGGGGAGCTGTTTTTT. It is translated as CASSPDSRRAGELFF. The V and J genes are TRBV2 and TRBJ2-2; tentative D call: TRBD2 (6 bases). The CDR3 length is 15 residues. The V and J ends lost 6 bases and 6 bases respectively, with 17 bases between them. Germline-derived CDR1 and CDR2 are SNHLY and FYNNEI.